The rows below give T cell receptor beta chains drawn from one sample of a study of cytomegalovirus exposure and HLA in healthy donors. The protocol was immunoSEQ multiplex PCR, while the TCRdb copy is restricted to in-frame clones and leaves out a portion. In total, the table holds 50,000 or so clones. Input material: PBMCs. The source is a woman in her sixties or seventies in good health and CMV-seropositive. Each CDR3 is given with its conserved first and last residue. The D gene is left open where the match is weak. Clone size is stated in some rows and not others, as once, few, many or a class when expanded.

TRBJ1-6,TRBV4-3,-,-,CASSQEQGSSYNSPLHF,TGCGCCAGCAGCCAAGAGCAGGGGAGCTCCTATAATTCACCCCTACACTTT
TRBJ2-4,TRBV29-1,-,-,CSVRGTLINIQYF,TGCAGCGTTCGGGGAACCCTCATAAACATTCAGTACTTC
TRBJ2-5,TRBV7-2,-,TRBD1,CASSLTGLETQYF,TGTGCCAGCAGCCTGACAGGGTTGGAGACCCAGTACTTC
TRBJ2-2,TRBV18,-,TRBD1,CASSPNFSGQGNTGELFF,TGTGCCAGCTCACCTAATTTTTCGGGACAGGGGAACACCGGGGAGCTGTTTTTT
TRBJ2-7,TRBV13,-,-,CASSLGGGGGYEQYF,TGTGCCAGCAGCTTAGGGGGCGGGGGCGGCTACGAGCAGTACTTC
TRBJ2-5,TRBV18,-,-,CASSPDSITQYF,TGTGCCAGCTCACCCGACTCCATCACCCAGTACTTC
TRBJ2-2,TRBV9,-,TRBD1,CASSGATGIHTGELFF,TGTGCCAGCAGCGGAGCGACAGGGATTCACACCGGGGAGCTGTTTTTT
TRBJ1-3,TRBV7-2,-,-,CASSPRVLTGNTIYF,TGTGCCAGCAGCCCGAGGGTATTGACCGGAAACACCATATATTTT
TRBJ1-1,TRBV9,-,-,CASRGGEGGTEAFF,TGTGCCAGCAGGGGAGGGGAAGGGGGCACTGAAGCTTTCTTT
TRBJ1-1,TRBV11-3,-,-,CASSPQGEDFF,TGTGCCAGCAGCCCTCAGGGTGAAGATTTCTTT
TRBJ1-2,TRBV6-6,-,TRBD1,CASSYSPETGPYGYTF,TGTGCCAGCAGTTACTCCCCCGAGACAGGGCCCTATGGCTACACCTTC
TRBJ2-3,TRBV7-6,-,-,CASSLEQGHTQYF,TGTGCCAGCAGTCTCGAACAGGGCCATACGCAGTATTTT
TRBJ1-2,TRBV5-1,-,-,CASSLAPRTADGYTF,TGCGCCAGCAGCTTGGCCCCACGGACAGCCGATGGCTACACCTTC
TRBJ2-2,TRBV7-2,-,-,CASSLGRGTGGELFF,TGTGCCAGCAGCTTAGGGCGGGGTACGGGCGGGGAGCTGTTTTTT
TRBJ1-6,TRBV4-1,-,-,CASSQEGHSRSPLHF,TGCGCCAGCAGCCAAGAGGGGCACTCACGTTCACCCCTCCACTTT
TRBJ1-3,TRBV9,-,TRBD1,CASSVDDRVHTIYF,TGTGCCAGCAGCGTGGATGACAGGGTCCACACCATATATTTT
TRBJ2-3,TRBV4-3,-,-,CASSQGQGRTTDTQYF,TGCGCCAGCAGCCAAGGTCAGGGGCGAACCACAGATACGCAGTATTTT
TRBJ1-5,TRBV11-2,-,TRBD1,CASTPGTAVYQPQHF,TGTGCCAGCACCCCCGGGACAGCCGTGTATCAGCCCCAGCATTTT
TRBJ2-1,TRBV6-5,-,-,CASKQAVLPDNEQFF,TGTGCCAGCAAACAGGCAGTGCTACCCGACAATGAGCAGTTCTTC
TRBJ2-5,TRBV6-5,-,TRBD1,CASSYTGTGPWETQYF,TGTGCCAGCAGTTACACAGGGACAGGGCCTTGGGAGACCCAGTACTTC
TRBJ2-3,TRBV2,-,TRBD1,CASNQAGQGGPDTQYF,TGTGCCAGCAATCAAGCTGGACAGGGTGGTCCAGATACGCAGTATTTT
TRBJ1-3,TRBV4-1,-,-,CASSSPVSGNTIYF,TGCGCCAGCAGCTCCCCCGTGAGTGGAAACACCATATATTTT
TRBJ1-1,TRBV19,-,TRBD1,CASSLGTVNTEAFF,TGTGCCAGTAGTTTGGGGACAGTGAACACTGAAGCTTTCTTT
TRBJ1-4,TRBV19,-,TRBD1,CASGRGADETNEKLFF,TGTGCCTCCGGCAGGGGGGCGGATGAAACTAATGAAAAACTGTTTTTT
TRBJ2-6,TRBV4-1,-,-,CASSQDSRTGANVLTF,TGCGCCAGCAGCCAAGATTCGAGGACTGGGGCCAACGTCCTGACTTTC
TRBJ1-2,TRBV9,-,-,CASSAEWGPRGNYGYTF,TGTGCCAGCAGCGCCGAGTGGGGGCCAAGGGGGAACTATGGCTACACCTTC
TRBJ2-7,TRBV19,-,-,CASSIMGDRYEQYF,TGTGCCAGTAGTATTATGGGAGACCGGTACGAGCAGTACTTC
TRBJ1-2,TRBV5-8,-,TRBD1,CASSLDRGYGYTF,TGTGCCAGCAGCTTGGACAGGGGCTATGGCTACACCTTC
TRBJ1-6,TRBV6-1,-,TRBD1,CASLHPPTGEPLHF,TGTGCCAGCCTTCATCCTCCAACAGGGGAGCCCCTCCACTTT
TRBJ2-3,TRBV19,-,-,CASSELDGTDTQYF,TGTGCCAGTAGTGAACTAGATGGCACAGATACGCAGTATTTT
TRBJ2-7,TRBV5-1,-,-,CASTLSGKGAYEQYF,TGCGCCAGCACCCTATCCGGGAAAGGAGCCTACGAGCAGTACTTC
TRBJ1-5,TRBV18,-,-,CASSPLTGPDQPQHF,TGTGCCAGCTCACCACTTACAGGGCCTGATCAGCCCCAGCATTTT
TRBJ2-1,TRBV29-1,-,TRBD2,CSGTLAGRGADNEQFF,TGCAGCGGTACATTAGCTGGGCGGGGGGCCGACAATGAGCAGTTCTTC
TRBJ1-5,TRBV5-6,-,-,CASSLAVSVDSNQPQHF,TGTGCCAGCAGCTTGGCCGTGTCAGTTGATAGCAATCAGCCCCAGCATTTT
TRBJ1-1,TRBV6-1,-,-,CASRRLMNTEAFF,TGTGCCAGCAGGCGGCTCATGAACACTGAAGCTTTCTTT
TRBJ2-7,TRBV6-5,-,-,CASSRTAYEQYF,TGTGCCAGCAGTAGAACAGCCTACGAGCAGTACTTC
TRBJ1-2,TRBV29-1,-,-,CSVPAVGGDYGYTF,TGCAGCGTCCCAGCGGTGGGAGGGGATTATGGCTACACCTTC
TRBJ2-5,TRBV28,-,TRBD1,CASSRQGEETQYF,TGTGCCAGCAGTAGACAGGGCGAAGAGACCCAGTACTTC
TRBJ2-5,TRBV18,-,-,CASSTPETQYF,TGTGCCAGCTCTACTCCAGAGACCCAGTACTTC
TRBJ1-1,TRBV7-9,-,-,CASAQTGTYTEAFF,TGTGCCAGCGCTCAGACAGGAACCTACACTGAAGCTTTCTTT
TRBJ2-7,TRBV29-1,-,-,CSVEGLRGPYEQYF,TGCAGCGTTGAGGGCCTCAGGGGCCCTTACGAGCAGTACTTC
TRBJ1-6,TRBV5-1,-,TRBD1,CASSKQGAYNSPLHF,TGCGCCAGCAGTAAACAGGGGGCCTATAATTCACCCCTCCACTTT
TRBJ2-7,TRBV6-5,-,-,CASSYSGGTYEQYF,TGTGCCAGCAGTTACTCCGGGGGAACCTACGAGCAGTACTTC
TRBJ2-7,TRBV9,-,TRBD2,CASSPTGGPYEQYF,TGTGCCAGCAGCCCAACGGGGGGACCCTACGAGCAGTACTTC
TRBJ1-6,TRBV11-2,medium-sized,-,CASSSQGRGNSPLHF,TGTGCCAGCAGCTCCCAAGGGCGGGGTAATTCACCCCTCCACTTT
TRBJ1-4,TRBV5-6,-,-,CASSLSPTEELFF,TGTGCCAGCAGCTTGAGCCCGACGGAGGAACTGTTTTTT
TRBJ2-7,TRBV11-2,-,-,CASSLDSPSTYEQYF,TGTGCCAGCAGCTTAGATTCTCCCAGTACCTACGAGCAGTACTTC
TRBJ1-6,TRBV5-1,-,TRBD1,CASSSSGTDSMHLHF,TGCGCCAGCAGCTCATCCGGGACAGACTCTATGCACCTCCACTTT
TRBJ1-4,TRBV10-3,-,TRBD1,CAIRPSGTEAEKLFF,TGTGCCATCAGGCCATCCGGGACAGAAGCAGAAAAACTGTTTTTT
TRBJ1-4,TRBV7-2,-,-,CASSIRQYEKLFF,TGTGCCAGCAGCATAAGACAGTACGAAAAACTGTTTTTT
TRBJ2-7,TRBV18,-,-,CASSQPGDGAYEQYF,TGTGCCAGCTCACAGCCAGGGGACGGAGCCTACGAGCAGTACTTC
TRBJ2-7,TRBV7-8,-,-,CASSLAGPQGRVYEQYF,TGTGCCAGCAGCTTAGCTGGTCCGCAGGGGAGGGTTTACGAGCAGTACTTC